The clone carrying this T cell receptor beta chain turned up a few times. Its antigen is currently unknown. Germline values: CDR1 SEHNR, CDR2 FQNEAQ (reference sequence). Deletions cut 5 bases from V and 5 bases from J, with 10 bases between. CDR3 length: 12 residues. With template switching, a universal primer site was added, and the cDNA carried unique molecular identifiers. Each CDR3 protein is one row after TCRdb ran MiXCR on the 5' RACE reads. The sample carries a few hundred thousand distinct CDR3 sequences, about 8.3% recorded once. Among all donors, each was a healthy Caucasian. The source of the sample is a study of identical twins. General study results and limits: Abundant beta clonotypes from cord blood had fewer insertions, unlike memory repertoires, which showed none. Out-of-frame beta chain sequences displayed weaker excess sharing between twins.

These data were likewise used in another study, on yellow fever vaccine responses in identical twins.

This chain joins TRBV7-9 and TRBJ2-7, with unresolved D. Material: CD8+ T cells sorted from blood. The source is a woman aged 18-29 years in good health. As DNA, the CDR3 is TGTGCCAGCAGCCCGACGGACGACGAGCAGTACTTC. Translated: CASSPTDDEQYF.